The T cell receptor (beta chain) under discussion was sequenced for a study of CD8 T cells in ankylosing spondylitis. Study-level points and caveats: Seemingly distinctive of ankylosing spondylitis blood was a TCR beta motif formed by eight highly homologous variants. Clones linked to the disease showed a CD8+ phenotype. They occurred at relatively low frequencies in peripheral blood. Both synovial fluid and blood in reactive arthritis had previously been reported to carry some motif variants.

On this clonotype: Its antigen is unknown.

The CDR3 spans 13 residues. The V and J ends lost 7 bases and 5 bases respectively, with 14 bases between them. Quantitative 5'-RACE was performed with molecular barcodes, and it yielded the TCR beta libraries. TCRdb itself ran the 5' RACE reads through MiXCR, one entry per CDR3 protein. The data contain approximately 240,000 distinct CDR3 sequences, roughly a quarter of them singletons. Sample: blood, either unsorted or a sorted T cell fraction (not recorded which). This sequence originates from a male donor with ankylosing spondylitis or in good health (not recorded which). The chain employs TRBV12-3 or TRBV12-4 and TRBJ2-5; a possible D gene is TRBD1 (5 bases). The CDR3 sequence: CASTSLRVETQYF. The CDR3 region has the DNA TGTGCCAGCACCTCGCTCAGGGTTGAGACCCAGTACTTC.